This T cell receptor (beta chain) originates from a study of T cell repertoires in cytomegalovirus infection. Study at large: It was the public TCR beta signatures that indicated both CMV infection and matching HLA type.

TCRdb re-called the reads with MiXCR, one entry per CDR3 protein. The sample consists of over 100,000 distinct CDR3 sequences, about 28% of them appearing once. This clonotype was seen a few times. Its cognate antigen is unknown. The material sequenced was CD8+ T cells from cultured PBMCs, taken from culture after CMV antigen stimulation. The receptor was isolated from a human donor in good health (CMV status not recorded). Some clones in this sample may be carry-over from other donors' samples.

CDR3 sequence (DNA): TGTGCCAGCAGTTACTCGTCGGGGGGGTATTACAATGAGCAGTTCTTC. Protein sequence: CASSYSSGGYYNEQFF. The V gene is TRBV6-5, the J gene TRBJ2-1; 8 nucleotides match TRBD2. The germline gives CDR1 MNHEY, CDR2 SVGAGI. V dropped 0 bases and J dropped 4; count of bases not matched to a gene: 5. This CDR3 has 16 residues.